This T cell receptor beta chain was documented in a study of cytomegalovirus exposure and HLA in healthy donors. Points from the study as a whole: Exclusion as indistinguishable affected some V segments, including TRBV6-2 and TRBV6-3.

About this clone: Its antigen remains unknown.

The CDR3 spans 17 residues. The germline V gene encodes CDR1 MNHEY and CDR2 SMNVEV (reference sequence). The ends lost 5 bases at V and 7 bases at J; junction bases unmatched: 18. The PCR employed 60 Vbeta primers together with 13 Jbeta primers. The table came from immunoSEQ multiplex PCR; TCRdb's copy has only in-frame clones and leaves some out. The table lists 130,000 to 150,000 clones, roughly 80% of them singletons. The sequence was obtained from a woman in her 40s in good health and CMV-seropositive. The chain carries TRBV27 and TRBJ2-3; 7 bases fit TRBD1. Material: PBMCs. This chain's CDR3 is CASSLFTGAATIYTQYF. The CDR3, as DNA: TGTGCCAGCAGTCTATTTACAGGGGCCGCTACTATCTATACGCAGTATTTT.